The clone carrying this T cell receptor (beta chain) came up many times. The antigen remains unidentified. TCRdb re-called the 5' RACE reads through MiXCR, storing one row per CDR3 protein. Among a few hundred thousand distinct CDR3 sequences listed, more than 9% were seen once. The record originates from a study of identical twins. General study results and limits: Zero-insertion analyses might be partly confounded by invariant T cells like MAIT and iNKT.

Germline V gene sequence: CDR1 MDHEN, CDR2 SYDVKM. V was pared by 5 bases and J by 10 bases, with 12 bases between. The CDR3 is made up of 12 amino acids. In addition, the sample was reused for a study of yellow fever vaccine responses in identical twins.

The sequencing sample was made of PBMCs. This TCR derives from a woman in her late teens or twenties in good health. The chain uses TRBV28 and TRBJ2-1, with a possible D match to TRBD2 (6 bases). DNA of the CDR3: TGTGCCAGCAGTAGCCTAGCGCCAGAGCAGTTCTTC. It yields the protein CASSSLAPEQFF.